This T cell receptor (beta chain) was documented in a study of CD8+ T cells in alopecia areata. Looking at the study overall: The SALT score measured affected scalp surface percentage in treated patients.

Following RNA extraction, reverse transcription yielded cDNA that acted as the sequencing template. Profiled with immunoSEQ multiplex PCR; TCRdb holds only in-frame clones, not every one. The sample lists 270,000 or so clones, 55% to 75% occurring once. Germline V CDR1 and CDR2: SGDLS, YYNGEE. Trimming left V 3 bases short and J 3 bases short, with 8 bases between. This CDR3 comprises 13 residues. This sample's treatment: oral pan-JAK inhibitor, 5-10 mg twice daily. This chain joins TRBV9 and TRBJ2-3; D gene uncertain. The clonotype comes from a human donor with alopecia areata. The material sequenced was CD4+ T cells sorted from blood, taken at week 24, from a patient treated with tofacitinib. This CDR3 reads CASSASYTDTQYF. CDR3 in DNA: TGTGCCAGCAGCGCGTCGTATACAGATACGCAGTATTTT.